The rows below give T cell receptor beta chains drawn from one sample of a study of CD4 T cell repertoires in COVID-19. TCRdb keeps only in-frame clones here, not all; method: immunoSEQ multiplex PCR. This table has 70,000 to 95,000 clones, 80% to 90% appearing once. The sample consisted of CD4+ T cells from peripheral blood, taken after recovery from COVID-19. Receptors originate from a human donor who had COVID-19. Both conserved end residues are part of each CDR3. A D gene is named only where the DNA matches it firmly. Some rows have no size entry. The others give once, few or many, or a class for an expanded clone.

TRBJ2-1	few	TRBD2	TRBV4-1	16	TGCGCCAGCAGCCAAGATGCAGCGGGGGTAAACAATGAGCAGTTCTTC	CASSQDAAGVNNEQFF
TRBJ1-6	-	-	TRBV19	16	TGTGCCAATAGTATAGCTCTCATGGAGGGTGATTCACCCCTCCACTTT	CANSIALMEGDSPLHF
TRBJ1-2	-	-	TRBV19	12	TGTGCCAGTAGTCACAGGGAGGGTGGCTACACCTTC	CASSHREGGYTF
TRBJ2-3	-	-	TRBV4-2	18	TGTGCCAGCAGCCAAGATCAAGGCAGGGACGTTCCCCCCGATACGCAGTATTTT	CASSQDQGRDVPPDTQYF
TRBJ1-2	once	-	TRBV18	15	TGTGCCAGCTCACCGAACCCAGGGTGGGGCTATGGCTACACCTTC	CASSPNPGWGYGYTF
TRBJ2-1	-	TRBD2	TRBV5-1	13	TGCGCCAGCAGCCACGGCGGGAGCAATGAGCAGTTCTTC	CASSHGGSNEQFF
TRBJ2-3	once	-	TRBV7-3	16	TGTGCCAGCAGCTTGGGGGGGCAGGGTCGCACAGATACGCAGTATTTT	CASSLGGQGRTDTQYF
TRBJ2-7	-	TRBD2	TRBV7-2	16	TGTGCCAGCAGCCCCAGACTAGCGGGAGTTATCTACGAGCAGTACTTC	CASSPRLAGVIYEQYF
TRBJ2-1	once	-	TRBV5-6	12	TGTGCCAGCAGCTTGGAGCAGGGAAAGCAGTTCTTC	CASSLEQGKQFF
TRBJ2-7	-	-	TRBV6-5	16	TGTGCCAGCAGTTACTCATCTCCCAGCAGGGGCTACGAGCAGTACTTC	CASSYSSPSRGYEQYF
TRBJ2-1	-	-	TRBV7-6	17	TGTGCCAGCAGCCTGTCCTTCCGGGCCGCCCAAGGAAATGAGCAGTTCTTC	CASSLSFRAAQGNEQFF
TRBJ1-1	-	TRBD1	TRBV6-5	14	TGTGCCAGCAGTTTCTCAGGGGGAATGGGTGAAGCTTTCTTT	CASSFSGGMGEAFF
TRBJ1-2	-	-	TRBV18	19	TGTGCCAGCTCTCAGAGGGTCCCCCTCGAAACCTCCTCTAACTATGGCTACACCTTC	CASSQRVPLETSSNYGYTF
TRBJ2-1	-	TRBD2	TRBV10-3	19	TGTGCCATCAGGGCCGTTGGACTAGGACCATCGAGCTCCTACAATGAGCAGTTCTTC	CAIRAVGLGPSSSYNEQFF
TRBJ1-5	-	TRBD1	TRBV6-5	15	TGTGCCAGCGGGGAATCAGGGGGCGCGAGACAGCCCCAGCATTTT	CASGESGGARQPQHF
TRBJ1-6	-	-	TRBV6-5	13	TGTGCCAGTGCCCCAGGCCTGCAGTCACCCCTCCACTTT	CASAPGLQSPLHF
TRBJ1-2	few	TRBD1	TRBV4-1	17	TGCGCCAGCAGCCAAGATGTCTCCCGGGACAGGTGGTTTGGCTACACCTTC	CASSQDVSRDRWFGYTF
TRBJ2-2	few	TRBD1	TRBV4-2	15	TGTGCCAGCATGCCCGGACAGGGTAGTACCGGGGAGCTGTTTTTT	CASMPGQGSTGELFF
TRBJ2-5	-	TRBD2	TRBV10-2	14	TGCGCCAGCACACTAGCGGGGGGGGTAGAGACCCAGTACTTC	CASTLAGGVETQYF
TRBJ2-3	-	-	TRBV4-1	15	TGCGCCAGCAGCCAAGAATGGCCCAACACAGATACGCAGTATTTT	CASSQEWPNTDTQYF
TRBJ1-1	-	-	TRBV2	14	TGTGCCAGCAGTATCCAGGGTCAGGGGACTGAAGCTTTCTTT	CASSIQGQGTEAFF
TRBJ2-3	once	-	TRBV27	15	TGTGCCAGCAGTTTGCAGCAGACAAACACAGATACGCAGTATTTT	CASSLQQTNTDTQYF
TRBJ2-2	-	TRBD2	TRBV5-1	15	TGCGCCAGCAGCTGGGCGGGAGGGGACACCGGGGAGCTGTTTTTT	CASSWAGGDTGELFF
TRBJ2-5	once	TRBD1	TRBV5-1	16	TGCGCCAGCAGCTTGGCGGGACAGGGCCGCCAAGAGACCCAGTACTTC	CASSLAGQGRQETQYF
TRBJ2-7	-	-	TRBV7-9	15	TGTGCCAGCAGCTTATCCAGGATGAGCTCCTACGAGCAGTACTTC	CASSLSRMSSYEQYF
TRBJ1-3	-	-	TRBV11-2	16	TGTGCCAGCAGCCCGAGCCCCTCTTCAGGCGGAAACACCATATATTTT	CASSPSPSSGGNTIYF
TRBJ2-1	-	TRBD2	TRBV13	16	TGTGCCAGCAGCTTGACTGGGCCAGCGGGGGGTAGGGAGCAGTTCTTC	CASSLTGPAGGREQFF
TRBJ2-3	-	TRBD2	TRBV11-3	18	TGTGCCAGCAGCCTACCGACTAGCCTAAAGAGCGGCACAGATACGCAGTATTTT	CASSLPTSLKSGTDTQYF
TRBJ2-5	few	-	TRBV6-1	12	TGTGCCAGCAATCAGGGTTTCGAGACCCAGTACTTC	CASNQGFETQYF
TRBJ2-2	few	TRBD1	TRBV6-5	15	TGTGCCAGCAGCCGGACAGGGATTAACACCGGGGAGCTGTTTTTT	CASSRTGINTGELFF
TRBJ2-7	once	-	TRBV7-9	15	TGTGCCAGCAGCTTAAGGCGGGGACAGCTTGACGAGCAGTACTTC	CASSLRRGQLDEQYF
TRBJ1-1	-	-	TRBV6-5	12	TGTGCCAGCAGGACAGGGAACACTGAAGCTTTCTTT	CASRTGNTEAFF
TRBJ1-2	-	-	TRBV6-1	12	TGTGCCAGCAGTGAGGGGGGCGTTGGCTACACCTTC	CASSEGGVGYTF
TRBJ1-1	once	-	TRBV3-1/TRBV3-2	14	TGTGCCAGCAGCTTAAATGGACAGACAACTGAAGCTTTCTTT	CASSLNGQTTEAFF
TRBJ2-3	-	-	TRBV28	12	TGTGCCAGCAATGGGGACACAGATACGCAGTATTTT	CASNGDTDTQYF
TRBJ2-7	-	-	TRBV7-9	16	TGTGCCAGCAGCAATACCCCCCCAGGAGGACGTGGCGAGCAGTACTTC	CASSNTPPGGRGEQYF
TRBJ2-2	-	-	TRBV5-1	14	TGCGCCACCACCAGGGGTACAGCTAACGGGGAGCTGTTTTTT	CATTRGTANGELFF
TRBJ2-7	few	TRBD1	TRBV7-9	16	TGTGCCAGCAGCTTAGCGGTGGGACAGGGAAACTACGAGCAGTACTTC	CASSLAVGQGNYEQYF
TRBJ2-6	-	TRBD1	TRBV2	17	TGTGCCAGCAGGGGGACAGGGGGTAGACCTGGGGCCAACGTCCTGACTTTC	CASRGTGGRPGANVLTF
TRBJ2-7	-	TRBD2	TRBV3-1/TRBV3-2	14	TGTGCCAGCAGCCCCAGCGGGACGTCCTACGAGCAGTACTTC	CASSPSGTSYEQYF
TRBJ2-2	-	-	TRBV12-5	14	TGTGCTAGTGGTTTACAGGGCGGCACCGGGGAGCTGTTTTTT	CASGLQGGTGELFF
TRBJ1-6	-	-	TRBV7-9	14	TGTGCCAGCAGCTTGGGAGGATACTATTCACCCCTCCACTTT	CASSLGGYYSPLHF
TRBJ1-1	-	-	TRBV5-6	15	TGTGCCAGCAGCTTGGCCGATCTGCGGACCTCCGAAGCTTTCTTT	CASSLADLRTSEAFF
TRBJ1-3	-	-	TRBV28	14	TGTGCCACCTCAGTTGTGGGGGTTGGAAACACCATATATTTT	CATSVVGVGNTIYF
TRBJ1-5	-	-	TRBV19	15	TGTGCCAGTAGTGCTGGACTGTCCCTGAGGCAGCCCCAGCATTTT	CASSAGLSLRQPQHF
TRBJ2-1	once	-	TRBV11-2	14	TGTGCCAGCAGCTTAAATTCCCCTCCCCATGAGCAGTTCTTC	CASSLNSPPHEQFF
TRBJ2-1	-	-	TRBV5-1	13	TGCGCCAGCAATAAGGGGAGTGGCGATGAGCAGTTCTTC	CASNKGSGDEQFF
TRBJ2-1	-	TRBD2	TRBV5-1	15	TGCGCCAGCAGCCGCGGGGGACTAGCGGCGAATGAGCAGTTCTTC	CASSRGGLAANEQFF